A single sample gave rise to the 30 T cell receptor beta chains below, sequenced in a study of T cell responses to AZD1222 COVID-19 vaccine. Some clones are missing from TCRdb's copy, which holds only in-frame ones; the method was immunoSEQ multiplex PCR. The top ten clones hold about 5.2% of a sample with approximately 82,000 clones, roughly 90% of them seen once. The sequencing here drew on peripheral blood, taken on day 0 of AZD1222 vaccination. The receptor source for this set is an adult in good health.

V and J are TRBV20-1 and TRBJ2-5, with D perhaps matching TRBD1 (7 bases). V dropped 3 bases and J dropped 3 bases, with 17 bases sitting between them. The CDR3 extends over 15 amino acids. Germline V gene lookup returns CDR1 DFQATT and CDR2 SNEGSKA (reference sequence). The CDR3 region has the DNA TGCAGTGCTAGTTTCCCCGCGGGACAGAAAGAGACCCAGTACTTC. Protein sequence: CSASFPAGQKETQYF.

The CDR3 loop reads CASSLDSANTGELFF. The CDR3, as DNA: TGTGCCAGTAGTTTGGACAGTGCGAACACCGGGGAGCTGTTTTTT. The chain recombines TRBV19 with TRBJ2-2, with a possible D match to TRBD1 (6 bases). V lost 5 bases to trimming and J lost 0 bases, with 10 bases between them. CDR3 length equals 15 residues. Germline V CDR1 and CDR2: LNHDA, SQIVND (reference sequence).

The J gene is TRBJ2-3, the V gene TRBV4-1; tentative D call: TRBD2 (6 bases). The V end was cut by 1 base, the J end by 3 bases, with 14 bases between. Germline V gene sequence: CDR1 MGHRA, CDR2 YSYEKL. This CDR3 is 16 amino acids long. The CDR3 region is CASSQAAGLITDTQYF. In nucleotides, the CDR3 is TGCGCCAGCAGCCAAGCGGCAGGACTAATAACAGATACGCAGTATTTT.

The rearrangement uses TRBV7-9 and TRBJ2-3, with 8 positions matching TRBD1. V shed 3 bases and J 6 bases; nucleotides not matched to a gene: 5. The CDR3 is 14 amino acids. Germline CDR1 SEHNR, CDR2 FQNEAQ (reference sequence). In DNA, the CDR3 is TGTGCCAGCAGCTTGACAGGGGCGGAGGATACGCAGTATTTT. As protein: CASSLTGAEDTQYF. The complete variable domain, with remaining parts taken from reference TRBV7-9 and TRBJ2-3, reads DTGVSQNPRHKITKRGQNVTFRCDPISEHNRLYWYRQTLGQGPEFLTYFQNEAQLEKSRLLSDRFSAERPKGSFSTLEIQRTEQGDSAMYLCASSLTGAEDTQYFGPGTRLTVL.

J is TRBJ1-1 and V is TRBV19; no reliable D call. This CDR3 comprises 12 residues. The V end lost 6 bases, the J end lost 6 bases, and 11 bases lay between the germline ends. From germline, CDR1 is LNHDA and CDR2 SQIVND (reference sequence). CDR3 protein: CASRGGGSEAFF. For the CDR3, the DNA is TGTGCCAGTAGAGGCGGTGGGTCTGAAGCTTTCTTT.

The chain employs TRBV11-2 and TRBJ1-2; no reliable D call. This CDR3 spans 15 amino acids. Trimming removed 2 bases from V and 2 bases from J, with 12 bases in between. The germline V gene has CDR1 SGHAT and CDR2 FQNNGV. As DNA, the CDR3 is TGTGCCAGCAGCTTAAATGTCTTTTCCAACTATGGCTACACCTTC. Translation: CASSLNVFSNYGYTF.

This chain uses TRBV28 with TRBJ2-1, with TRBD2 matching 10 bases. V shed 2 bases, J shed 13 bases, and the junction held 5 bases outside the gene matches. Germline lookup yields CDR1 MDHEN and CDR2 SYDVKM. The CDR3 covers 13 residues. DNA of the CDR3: TGTGCCAGCAGTTTAGGGCTAGCGGGGGTTCAGTTCTTC. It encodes CASSLGLAGVQFF.

CDR3: CASSLRVAYEQYF. The CDR3 bases are TGTGCCAGCAGCTTAAGGGTGGCCTACGAGCAGTACTTC. The rearrangement links TRBV7-9 to TRBJ2-7; D unresolved. The CDR3 consists of 13 residues. Germline V gene sequence: CDR1 SEHNR, CDR2 FQNEAQ (reference sequence). V was pared by 2 bases and J by 2 bases, with 7 bases between.

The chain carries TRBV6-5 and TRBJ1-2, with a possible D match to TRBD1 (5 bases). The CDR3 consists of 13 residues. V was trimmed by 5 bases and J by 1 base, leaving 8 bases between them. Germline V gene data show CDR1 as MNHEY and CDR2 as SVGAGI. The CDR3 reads CASSPGGNYGYTF. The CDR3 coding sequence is TGTGCCAGCAGTCCGGGGGGTAACTATGGCTACACCTTC.

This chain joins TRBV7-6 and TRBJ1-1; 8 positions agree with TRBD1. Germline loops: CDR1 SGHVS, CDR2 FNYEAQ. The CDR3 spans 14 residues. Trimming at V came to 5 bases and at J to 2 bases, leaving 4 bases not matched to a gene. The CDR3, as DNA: TGTGCCAGCAGCATCAGGGGGCCAAACACTGAAGCTTTCTTT. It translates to CASSIRGPNTEAFF.

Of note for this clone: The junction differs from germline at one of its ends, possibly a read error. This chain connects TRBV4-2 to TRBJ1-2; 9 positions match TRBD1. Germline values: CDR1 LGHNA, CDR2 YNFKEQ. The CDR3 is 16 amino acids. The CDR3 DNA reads TGTGCCAGCAGCCAAGCCGGGACAGGGATTATGAAGAGCGCGGCCTTC. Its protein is CASSQAGTGIMKSAAF.

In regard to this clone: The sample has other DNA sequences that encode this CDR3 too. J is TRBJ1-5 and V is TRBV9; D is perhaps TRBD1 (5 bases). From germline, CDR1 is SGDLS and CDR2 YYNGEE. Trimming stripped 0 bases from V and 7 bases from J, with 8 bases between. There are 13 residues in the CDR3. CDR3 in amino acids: CASSVGGVQPQHF. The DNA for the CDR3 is TGTGCCAGCAGCGTAGGGGGGGTACAGCCCCAGCATTTT.

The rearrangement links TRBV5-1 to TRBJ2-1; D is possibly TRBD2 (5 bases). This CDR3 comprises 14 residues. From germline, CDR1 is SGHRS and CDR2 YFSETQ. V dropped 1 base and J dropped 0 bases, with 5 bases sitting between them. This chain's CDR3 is CASSLTSSYNEQFF. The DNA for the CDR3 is TGCGCCAGCAGCTTGACTAGCTCCTACAATGAGCAGTTCTTC.

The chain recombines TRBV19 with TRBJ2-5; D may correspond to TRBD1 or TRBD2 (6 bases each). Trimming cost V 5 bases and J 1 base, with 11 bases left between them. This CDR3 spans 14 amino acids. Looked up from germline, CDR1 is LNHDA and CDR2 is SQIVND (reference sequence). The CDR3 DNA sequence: TGTGCCAGTAGTCCGGGGGCCCGCCAAGAGACCCAGTACTTC. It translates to CASSPGARQETQYF.

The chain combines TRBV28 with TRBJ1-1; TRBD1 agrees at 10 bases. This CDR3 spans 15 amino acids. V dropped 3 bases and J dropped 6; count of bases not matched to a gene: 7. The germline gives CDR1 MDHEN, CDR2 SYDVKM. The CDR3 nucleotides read TGTGCCAGCAGTTTCTCCGACAGGGGGCTGTCTGAAGCTTTCTTT. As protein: CASSFSDRGLSEAFF. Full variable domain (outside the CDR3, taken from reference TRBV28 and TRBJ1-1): DVKVTQSSRYLVKRTGEKVFLECVQDMDHENMFWYRQDPGLGLRLIYFSYDVKMKEKGDIPEGYSVSREKKERFSLILESASTNQTSMYLCASSFSDRGLSEAFFGQGTRLTVV.

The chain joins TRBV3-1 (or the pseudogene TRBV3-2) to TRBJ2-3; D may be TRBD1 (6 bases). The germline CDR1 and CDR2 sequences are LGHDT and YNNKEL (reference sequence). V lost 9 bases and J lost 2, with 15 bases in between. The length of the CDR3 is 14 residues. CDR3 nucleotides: TGTGCCAGTACGGACAGATACTTCACAGATACGCAGTATTTT. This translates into CASTDRYFTDTQYF.

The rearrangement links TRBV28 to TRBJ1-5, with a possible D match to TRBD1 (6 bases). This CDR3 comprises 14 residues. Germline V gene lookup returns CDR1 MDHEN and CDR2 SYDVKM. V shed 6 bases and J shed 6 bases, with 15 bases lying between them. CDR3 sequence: CASSLGGGRQPQHF. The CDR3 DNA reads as TGTGCCAGCAGCCTCGGGGGGGGGCGTCAGCCCCAGCATTTT.

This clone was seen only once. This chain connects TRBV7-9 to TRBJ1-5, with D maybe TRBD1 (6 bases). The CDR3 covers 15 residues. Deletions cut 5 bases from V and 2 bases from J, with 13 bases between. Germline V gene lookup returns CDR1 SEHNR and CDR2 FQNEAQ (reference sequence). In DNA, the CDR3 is TGTGCCAGCAGCCCCAGGGGAGGAGGCAATCAGCCCCAGCATTTT. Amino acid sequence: CASSPRGGGNQPQHF. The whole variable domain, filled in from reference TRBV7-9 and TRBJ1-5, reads DTGVSQNPRHKITKRGQNVTFRCDPISEHNRLYWYRQTLGQGPEFLTYFQNEAQLEKSRLLSDRFSAERPKGSFSTLEIQRTEQGDSAMYLCASSPRGGGNQPQHFGDGTRLSIL.

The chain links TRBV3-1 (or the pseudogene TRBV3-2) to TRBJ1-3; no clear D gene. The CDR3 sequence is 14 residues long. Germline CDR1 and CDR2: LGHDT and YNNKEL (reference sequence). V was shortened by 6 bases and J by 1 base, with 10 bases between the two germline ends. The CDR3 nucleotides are TGTGCCAGCAGAATGGCAGGATCTGGAAACACCATATATTTT. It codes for CASRMAGSGNTIYF.

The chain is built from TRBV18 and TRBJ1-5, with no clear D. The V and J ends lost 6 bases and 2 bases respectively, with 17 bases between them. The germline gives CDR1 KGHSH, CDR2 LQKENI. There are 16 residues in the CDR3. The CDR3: CASSPGRLSGNQPQHF. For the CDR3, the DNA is TGTGCCAGCTCGCCCGGACGGCTTAGTGGCAATCAGCCCCAGCATTTT.

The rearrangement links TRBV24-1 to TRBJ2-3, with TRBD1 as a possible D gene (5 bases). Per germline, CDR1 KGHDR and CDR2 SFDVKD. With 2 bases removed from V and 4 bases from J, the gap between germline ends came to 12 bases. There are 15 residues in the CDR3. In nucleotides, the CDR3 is TGTGCCACCAGTGATTCACAGGTGGCGGCAGATACGCAGTATTTT. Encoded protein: CATSDSQVAADTQYF.

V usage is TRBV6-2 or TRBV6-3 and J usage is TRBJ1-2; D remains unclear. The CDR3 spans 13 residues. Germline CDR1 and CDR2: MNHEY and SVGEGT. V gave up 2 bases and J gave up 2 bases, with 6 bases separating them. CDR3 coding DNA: TGTGCCAGCAGTTACGAACGGAACTATGGCTACACCTTC. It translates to CASSYERNYGYTF.

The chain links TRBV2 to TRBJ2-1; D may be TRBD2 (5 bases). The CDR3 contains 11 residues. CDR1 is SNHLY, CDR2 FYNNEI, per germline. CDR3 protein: CVTREYNEQFF. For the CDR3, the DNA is TGTGTCACCCGGGAATACAATGAGCAGTTCTTC.

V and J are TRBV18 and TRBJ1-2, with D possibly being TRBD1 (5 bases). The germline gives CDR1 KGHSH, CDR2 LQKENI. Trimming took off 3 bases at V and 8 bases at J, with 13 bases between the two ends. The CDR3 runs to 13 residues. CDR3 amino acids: CASSPLPGGGYTF. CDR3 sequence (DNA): TGTGCCAGCTCACCCCTGCCTGGGGGGGGCTACACCTTC.

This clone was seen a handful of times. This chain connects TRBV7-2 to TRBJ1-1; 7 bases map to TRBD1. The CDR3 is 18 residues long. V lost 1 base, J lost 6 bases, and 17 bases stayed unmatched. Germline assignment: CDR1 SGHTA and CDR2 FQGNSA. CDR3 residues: CASSLVGLSMRGQAEAFF. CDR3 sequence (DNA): TGTGCCAGCAGCTTAGTAGGCCTTTCGATGAGGGGGCAGGCTGAAGCTTTCTTT. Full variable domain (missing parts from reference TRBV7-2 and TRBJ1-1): GAGVSQSPSNKVTEKGKDVELRCDPISGHTALYWYRQSLGQGLEFLIYFQGNSAPDKSGLPSDRFSAERTGGSVSTLTIQRTQQEDSAVYLCASSLVGLSMRGQAEAFFGQGTRLTVV.

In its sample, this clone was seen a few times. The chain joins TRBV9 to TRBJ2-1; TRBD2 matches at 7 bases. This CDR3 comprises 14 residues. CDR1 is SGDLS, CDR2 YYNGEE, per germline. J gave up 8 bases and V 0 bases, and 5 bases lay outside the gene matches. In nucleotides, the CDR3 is TGTGCCAGCAGCGTAGAGACTAGCCCCCATGAGCAGTTCTTC. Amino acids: CASSVETSPHEQFF.

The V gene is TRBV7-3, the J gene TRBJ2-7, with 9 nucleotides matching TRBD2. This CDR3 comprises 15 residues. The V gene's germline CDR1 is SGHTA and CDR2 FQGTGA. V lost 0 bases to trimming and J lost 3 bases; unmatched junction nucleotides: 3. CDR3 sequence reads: CASSLTAGGVYEQYF. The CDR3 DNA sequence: TGTGCCAGCAGCTTAACAGCGGGGGGCGTCTACGAGCAGTACTTC.

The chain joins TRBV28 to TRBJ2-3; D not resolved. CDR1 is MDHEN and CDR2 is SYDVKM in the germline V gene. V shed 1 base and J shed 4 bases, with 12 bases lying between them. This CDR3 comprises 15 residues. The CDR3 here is CASSLSRANSDTQYF. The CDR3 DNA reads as TGTGCCAGCAGTTTATCTAGGGCAAATTCAGATACGCAGTATTTT.

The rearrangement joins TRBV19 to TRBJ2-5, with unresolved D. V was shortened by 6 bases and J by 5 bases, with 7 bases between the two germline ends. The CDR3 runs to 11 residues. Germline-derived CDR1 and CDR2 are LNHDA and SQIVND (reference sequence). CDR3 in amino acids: CASSPGETQYF. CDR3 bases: TGTGCCAGTAGCCCCGGGGAGACCCAGTACTTC.

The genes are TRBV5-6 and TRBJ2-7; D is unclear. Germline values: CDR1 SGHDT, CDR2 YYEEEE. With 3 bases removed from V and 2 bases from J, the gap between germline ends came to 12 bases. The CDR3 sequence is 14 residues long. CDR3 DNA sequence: TGTGCCAGCAGCTATGACACCGTGACCTACGAGCAGTACTTC. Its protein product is CASSYDTVTYEQYF.